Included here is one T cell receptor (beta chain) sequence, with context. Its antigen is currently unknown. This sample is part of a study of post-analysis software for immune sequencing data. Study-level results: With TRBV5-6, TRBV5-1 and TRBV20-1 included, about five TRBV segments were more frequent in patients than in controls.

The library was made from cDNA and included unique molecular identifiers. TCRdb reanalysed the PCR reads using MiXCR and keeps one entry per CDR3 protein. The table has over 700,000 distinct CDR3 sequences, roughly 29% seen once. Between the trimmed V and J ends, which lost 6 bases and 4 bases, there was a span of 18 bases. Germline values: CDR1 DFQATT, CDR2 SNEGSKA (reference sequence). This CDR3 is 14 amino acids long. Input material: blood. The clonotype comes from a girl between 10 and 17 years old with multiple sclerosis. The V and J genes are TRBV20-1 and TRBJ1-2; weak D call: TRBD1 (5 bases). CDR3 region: CSASGQGRIYGYTF. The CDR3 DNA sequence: TGCAGTGCCAGCGGGCAGGGCAGAATCTATGGCTACACCTTC.